This T cell receptor (beta chain) was captured by sequencing in a study of shared clonotypes between healthy human individuals. Study-wide points: Richness estimates generally favored naive over memory subsets. The authors sampled blood alone, and tissue repertoires likely differ.

Nashville, Tennessee was home to all donors, each a Caucasian adult. A CD45RA+ naive subset and a CD45RA-negative memory subset were split from CD4+ cells. Comments on this clone: Its specificity is not known.

The germline gives CDR1 SGDLS, CDR2 YYNGEE. This CDR3 has 15 amino acids. V lost 4 bases to trimming and J lost 1 base, with 14 bases between them. Method: immunoSEQ multiplex PCR; TCRdb's copy keeps in-frame clones and lacks some. The table shows 2 million to 2.5 million clones, with 90% to 95% occurring only once. The clonotype was recovered from a man aged 18 to 29 in good health. Some clones in this sample may be carry-over from other donors' samples. The chain recombines TRBV9 with TRBJ2-5; D could derive from TRBD1 or TRBD2 (5 bases each). Sequenced sample: naive CD4+ T cells from PBMCs. Subset defined: CD45RA+ positively selected. DNA of the CDR3: TGTGCCAGCAGCTTAACGGGAACAGGCCAAGAGACCCAGTACTTC. Translated: CASSLTGTGQETQYF.